The clone carrying this T cell receptor beta chain was counted many times. In TCRdb, the 5' RACE reads were re-called with MiXCR into one record per CDR3 protein. Among 40,000 to 65,000 distinct CDR3 sequences listed, approximately 23% were seen once. CD25-based Treg depletion was applied to purified naive CD4+ T cells. The receptor's source is a female donor with breast cancer. The specimen sequenced was tumor-infiltrating naive CD4+ T cells sorted from the breast tumor. Subset specified: naive CD4+ T cells, CD4+CD45RA+CD25-.

Written as DNA, the CDR3 is TGTGCCAGCAGCTTAGGACAGTCCGAAAAACTGTTTTTT. Its translation: CASSLGQSEKLFF. The chain joins TRBV5-6 to TRBJ1-4, with a weak D call TRBD1 (6 bases). This CDR3 comprises 13 residues. Trimming cost V 2 bases and J 8 bases, with 10 bases left between them. Germline CDR1 and CDR2: SGHDT and YYEEEE.